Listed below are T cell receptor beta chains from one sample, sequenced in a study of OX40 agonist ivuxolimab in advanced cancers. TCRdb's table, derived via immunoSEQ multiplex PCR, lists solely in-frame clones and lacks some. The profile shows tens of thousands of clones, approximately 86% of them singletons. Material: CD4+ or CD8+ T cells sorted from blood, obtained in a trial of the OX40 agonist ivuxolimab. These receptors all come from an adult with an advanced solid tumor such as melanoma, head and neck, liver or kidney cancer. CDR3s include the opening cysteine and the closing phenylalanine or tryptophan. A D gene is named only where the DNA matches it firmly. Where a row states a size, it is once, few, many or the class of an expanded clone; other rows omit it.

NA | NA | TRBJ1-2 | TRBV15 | CATSREAGVMGYGYTF | TGTGCCACCAGCAGAGAGGCGGGGGTAATGGGCTATGGCTACACCTTC
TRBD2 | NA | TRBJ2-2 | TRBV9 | CASSTLAGVGTGELFF | TGTGCCAGCAGCACTCTAGCGGGAGTTGGCACCGGGGAGCTGTTTTTT
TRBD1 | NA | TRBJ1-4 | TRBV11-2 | CASSLTVGQASEKLFF | TGTGCCAGCAGCCTCACGGTGGGACAGGCATCGGAAAAACTGTTTTTT
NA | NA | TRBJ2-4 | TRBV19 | CASSEARKNIQYF | TGTGCCAGTAGCGAGGCTCGAAAAAACATTCAGTACTTC
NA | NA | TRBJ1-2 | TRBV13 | CASRGISGGKTYGYTF | TGTGCCAGCAGAGGGATTTCCGGCGGAAAGACCTATGGCTACACCTTC
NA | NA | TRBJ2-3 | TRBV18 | CASSPTRGTRSTDTQYF | TGTGCCAGCTCACCAACGAGGGGGACTCGGAGCACAGATACGCAGTATTTT
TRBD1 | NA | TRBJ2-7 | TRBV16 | CASSHDWDSDYEQYF | TGTGCCAGCAGCCATGATTGGGACAGCGACTACGAGCAGTACTTC
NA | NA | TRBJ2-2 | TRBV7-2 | CASSPDDRGELFF | TGTGCCAGCAGCCCCGACGACCGGGGGGAGCTGTTTTTT
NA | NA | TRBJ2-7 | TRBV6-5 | CASSPPGLYEQYF | TGTGCCAGCAGTCCCCCCGGCCTCTACGAGCAGTACTTC
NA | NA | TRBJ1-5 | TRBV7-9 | CASSRQINQPQHF | TGTGCCAGCAGTCGACAGATCAATCAGCCCCAGCATTTT
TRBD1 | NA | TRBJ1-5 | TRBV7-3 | CASSLAGQGLQPQHF | TGTGCCAGCAGCTTAGCGGGACAGGGGCTTCAGCCCCAGCATTTT
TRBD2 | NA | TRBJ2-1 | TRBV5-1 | CASSLSLAGMDEQFF | TGCGCCAGCAGCTTGTCGCTAGCGGGAATGGATGAGCAGTTCTTC
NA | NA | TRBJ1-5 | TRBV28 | CASSIGRPNPQHF | TGTGCCAGCAGTATTGGTCGACCCAATCCCCAGCATTTT
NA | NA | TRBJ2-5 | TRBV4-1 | CASSLRQGETQYF | TGCGCCAGCAGCCTCCGACAAGGAGAGACCCAGTACTTC
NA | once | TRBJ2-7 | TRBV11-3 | CASSLDPGDEQYF | TGTGCCAGCAGCTTAGATCCGGGCGACGAGCAGTACTTC
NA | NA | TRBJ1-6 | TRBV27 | CASSLGRVRESPLHF | TGTGCCAGCAGTTTAGGCAGGGTCAGGGAATCACCCCTCCACTTT
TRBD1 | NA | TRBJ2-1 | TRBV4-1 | CASSQGTGTASYNEQFF | TGCGCCAGCAGCCAAGGAACCGGGACAGCCTCCTACAATGAGCAGTTCTTC
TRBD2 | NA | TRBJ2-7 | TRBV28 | CASTSTEGRVSYEQYF | TGTGCCAGCACGTCAACTGAGGGGAGGGTATCCTACGAGCAGTACTTC
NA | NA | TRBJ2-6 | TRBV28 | CASSFRVGGASGANVLTF | TGTGCCAGCAGTTTTCGGGTGGGAGGAGCCTCTGGGGCCAACGTCCTGACTTTC
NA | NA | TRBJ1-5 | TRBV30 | CAWSVRRQRNQPQHF | TGTGCCTGGAGTGTACGTAGACAGCGCAATCAGCCCCAGCATTTT
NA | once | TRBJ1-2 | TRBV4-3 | CASSQESRGYGYTF | TGCGCCAGCAGCCAAGAGTCGAGGGGCTATGGCTACACCTTC
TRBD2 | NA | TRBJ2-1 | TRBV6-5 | CASSYSSGGAYEQFF | TGTGCCAGCAGTTACTCTAGCGGGGGGGCTTATGAGCAGTTCTTC
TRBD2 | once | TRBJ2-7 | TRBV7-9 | CASSFGGGVREQYF | TGTGCCAGCAGCTTTGGCGGGGGGGTGAGGGAGCAGTACTTC
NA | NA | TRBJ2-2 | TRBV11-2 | CASSYTGLNTGELFF | TGTGCCAGCAGCTACACGGGACTTAACACCGGGGAGCTGTTTTTT
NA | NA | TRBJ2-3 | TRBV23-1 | CASSQSGQTPFMDQSTDTQYF | TGCGCCAGCAGTCAATCGGGGCAGACCCCATTCATGGATCAGAGCACAGATACGCAGTATTTT
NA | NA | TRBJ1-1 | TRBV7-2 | CASRGGRRNTEAFF | TGTGCCAGCAGGGGGGGGCGCCGGAACACTGAAGCTTTCTTT
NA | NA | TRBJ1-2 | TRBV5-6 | CASSFGTKNYGYTF | TGTGCCAGCAGCTTCGGGACAAAGAACTATGGCTACACCTTC
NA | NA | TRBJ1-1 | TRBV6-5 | CASRNRRSEAFF | TGTGCCAGCAGGAACAGGAGATCTGAAGCTTTCTTT
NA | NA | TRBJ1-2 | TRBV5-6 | CASSLGGRGYTF | TGTGCCAGCAGCTTGGGGGGTCGTGGCTACACCTTC
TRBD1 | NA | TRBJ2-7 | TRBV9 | CASSPGTGVSYEQYF | TGTGCCAGCAGCCCTGGGACAGGAGTCTCCTACGAGCAGTACTTC
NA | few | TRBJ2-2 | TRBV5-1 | CASSLSHANTGELFF | TGCGCCAGCAGCTTGTCCCACGCGAACACCGGGGAGCTGTTTTTT
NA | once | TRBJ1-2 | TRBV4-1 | CASSQERGTSYGYTF | TGCGCCAGCAGCCAAGAACGGGGAACCTCCTATGGCTACACCTTC
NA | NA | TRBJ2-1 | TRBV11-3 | CGDLCSYNEQFF | TGTGGGGATCTTTGCTCCTACAATGAGCAGTTCTTC
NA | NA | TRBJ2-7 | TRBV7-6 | CASSFRGEQYF | TGTGCCAGCAGCTTTCGTGGTGAGCAGTACTTC
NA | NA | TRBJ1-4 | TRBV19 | CASSPGGSGEKLFF | TGTGCCAGTAGCCCCGGGGGGTCTGGTGAAAAACTGTTTTTT
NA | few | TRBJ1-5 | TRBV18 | CASSPGINNQPQHF | TGTGCCAGCTCACCAGGGATTAACAATCAGCCCCAGCATTTT
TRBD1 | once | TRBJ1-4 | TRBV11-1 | CASSLTRGNEKLFF | TGTGCCAGCAGCTTGACCAGGGGGAATGAAAAACTGTTTTTT
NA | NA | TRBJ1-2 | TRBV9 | CASSVDGYFGYTF | TGTGCCAGCAGCGTAGATGGGTACTTTGGCTACACCTTC
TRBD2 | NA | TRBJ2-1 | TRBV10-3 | CAITREGFSEQFF | TGTGCCATCACCCGGGAGGGTTTCAGTGAGCAGTTCTTC
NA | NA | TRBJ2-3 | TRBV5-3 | CARSLGRPGGTDTQYF | TGTGCCAGAAGCTTGGGGAGGCCTGGGGGCACAGATACGCAGTATTTT
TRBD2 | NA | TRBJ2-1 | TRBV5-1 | CASSLLPGRDNEQFF | TGCGCCAGCAGCTTGCTCCCCGGGAGGGACAATGAGCAGTTCTTC
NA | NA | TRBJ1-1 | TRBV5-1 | CASSLPRTANTEAFF | TGTGCCAGCAGCTTGCCCCGGACAGCGAACACTGAAGCTTTCTTT
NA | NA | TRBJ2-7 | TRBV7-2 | CASSLDPGYEQYF | TGTGCCAGCAGTTTGGACCCGGGCTACGAGCAGTACTTC
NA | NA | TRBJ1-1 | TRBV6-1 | CASSDNRAFTEAFF | TGTGCCAGCAGTGATAACAGGGCCTTCACTGAAGCTTTCTTT
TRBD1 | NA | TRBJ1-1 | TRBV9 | CASSALQGASTEAFF | TGTGCCAGCAGCGCCCTACAGGGGGCGAGCACTGAAGCTTTCTTT
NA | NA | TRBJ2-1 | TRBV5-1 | CASGDRGLSNEQFF | TGCGCCAGCGGGGACCGGGGTTTATCCAATGAGCAGTTCTTC
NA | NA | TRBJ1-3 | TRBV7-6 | CASSLSVTGNTIYF | TGTGCCAGCAGCTTATCGGTCACTGGAAACACCATATATTTT
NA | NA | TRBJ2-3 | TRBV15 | CATSYRRTGTDTQYF | TGTGCCACCAGTTATAGGAGGACCGGCACAGATACGCAGTATTTT
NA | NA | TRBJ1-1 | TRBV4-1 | CASSHRAVNTEAFF | TGCGCCAGCAGCCATCGGGCGGTGAACACTGAAGCTTTCTTT
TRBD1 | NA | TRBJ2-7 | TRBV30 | CAWRGNRGQGYEQYF | TGTGCCTGGAGAGGCAACAGGGGGCAAGGGTACGAGCAGTACTTC
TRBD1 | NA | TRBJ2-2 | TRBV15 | CATSRPRGRGGELFF | TGTGCCACCAGCAGGCCCAGGGGGCGCGGCGGGGAGCTGTTTTTT
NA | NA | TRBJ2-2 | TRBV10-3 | CAISVAGTGELFF | TGTGCCATCAGTGTCGCAGGCACCGGGGAGCTGTTTTTT
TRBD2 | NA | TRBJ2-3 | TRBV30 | CAWSVSGRATDTQYF | TGTGCCTGGAGTGTATCCGGGAGGGCCACAGATACGCAGTATTTT